This TCR beta chain comes out of a study of PD-1 blockade in classical Hodgkin lymphoma. Study results and limitations: Diversity in CD4+ TCRs, unlike that measured in CD8+ TCRs, had risen significantly by C4D1.

This clone was seen a few times. Its antigen is currently unknown. There was relapse after autologous stem cell transplantation in every patient, and there was variation in brentuximab vedotin exposure. This table comes from immunoSEQ multiplex PCR, and its TCRdb copy is limited to in-frame clones, with some not included. This sample has just under 100,000 clones, with over 80% found just once. This specimen consisted of peripheral blood mononuclear cells (PBMCs), obtained at baseline. This receptor was taken from a human donor with classical Hodgkin lymphoma.

CDR3 amino acids: CASPRVSLAGLFYNEQFF. DNA of the CDR3: TGTGCCAGTCCCCGCGTGTCGCTAGCGGGACTTTTCTACAATGAGCAGTTCTTC. The genes are TRBV19 and TRBJ2-1; 9 positions agree with TRBD2. The CDR3 contains 18 residues. CDR1 is LNHDA, CDR2 SQIVND, per germline (reference sequence). The trim removed 8 bases at V and 3 bases at J, leaving 17 bases unmatched.